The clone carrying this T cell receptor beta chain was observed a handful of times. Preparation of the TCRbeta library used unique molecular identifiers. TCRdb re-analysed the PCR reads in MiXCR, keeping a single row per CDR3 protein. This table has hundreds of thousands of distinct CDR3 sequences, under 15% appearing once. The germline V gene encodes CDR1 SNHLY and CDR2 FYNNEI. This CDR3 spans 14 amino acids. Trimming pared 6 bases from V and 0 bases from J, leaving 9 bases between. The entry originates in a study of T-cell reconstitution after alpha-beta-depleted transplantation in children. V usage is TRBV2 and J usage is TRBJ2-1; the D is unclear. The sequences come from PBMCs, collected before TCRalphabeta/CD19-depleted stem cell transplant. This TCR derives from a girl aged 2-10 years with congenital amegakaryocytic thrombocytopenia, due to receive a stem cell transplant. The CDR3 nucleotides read TGTGCCAGCAGGGTGGTAGGCTCCTACAATGAGCAGTTCTTC. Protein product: CASRVVGSYNEQFF.